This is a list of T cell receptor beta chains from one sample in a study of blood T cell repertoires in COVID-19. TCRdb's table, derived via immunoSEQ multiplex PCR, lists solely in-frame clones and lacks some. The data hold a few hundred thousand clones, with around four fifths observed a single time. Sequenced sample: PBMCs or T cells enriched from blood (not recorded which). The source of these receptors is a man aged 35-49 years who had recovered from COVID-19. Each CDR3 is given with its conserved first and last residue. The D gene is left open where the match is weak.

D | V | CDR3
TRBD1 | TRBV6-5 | CASSTQGARDQPQHF
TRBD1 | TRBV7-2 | CASSLAGQPNTEAFF
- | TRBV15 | CATSSRRGQTYEQYF
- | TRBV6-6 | CASSFRAQITNEKLFF
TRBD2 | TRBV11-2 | CASRLAGAYEQFF
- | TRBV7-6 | CASSLGSGVFPTNEKLFF
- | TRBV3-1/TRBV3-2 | CASSRPGEQYF
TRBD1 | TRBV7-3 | CASSMTGSYGYTF
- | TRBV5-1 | CVSSLGIGLGGNTIYF
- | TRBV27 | CASSSRGGYGYTF
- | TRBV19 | CATQGTIGLYSNQPQHF
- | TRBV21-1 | CASSKGGCGSRYNEQFF
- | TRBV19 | CASQDGPSTDTQYF
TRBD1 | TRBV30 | CAWTGTGWDTEAFF
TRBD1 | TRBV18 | CASSPGQVTGELFF
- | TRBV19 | CASSTSGVPEAFF
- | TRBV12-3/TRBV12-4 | CASRPGTSYGYTF
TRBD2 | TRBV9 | CASSARGGSTDTQYF
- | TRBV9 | CASSVNVEQDTQYF
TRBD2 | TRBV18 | CASSRGASGTAGFETQYF